These 10 T cell receptor beta chains were all obtained from the same sample, sequenced in a study of OX40 agonist ivuxolimab in advanced cancers. TCRdb's copy holds only in-frame clones and misses some; the assay was immunoSEQ multiplex PCR. The table records tens of thousands of clones, about 87% of them present only once. The sample was CD4+ or CD8+ T cells sorted from blood, taken in a trial of the OX40 agonist ivuxolimab. The source is an adult with an advanced solid tumor such as melanoma, head and neck, liver or kidney cancer.

The V gene is TRBV27, the J gene TRBJ2-7; 7 bases agree with TRBD2. The CDR3 totals 14 residues. Germline CDR1 and CDR2: MNHEY and SMNVEV (reference sequence). V shed 7 bases, J shed 2 bases, and the junction held 8 bases outside the gene matches. The CDR3 reads CASNSLALPYEQYF. For the CDR3, the DNA is TGTGCCAGCAATTCACTAGCGCTACCCTACGAGCAGTACTTC.

This clone came up a few times. Sequence at one end of the junction differs from germline and may be a read error. The sample holds other DNA sequences that translate to the same CDR3. The chain employs TRBV5-1 and TRBJ1-2; D is possibly TRBD1 (5 bases). Germline V lookup: CDR1 SGHRS, CDR2 YFSETQ. The length of the CDR3 is 12 residues. The CDR3 region has the DNA TGTGCCAGCAGCGTGGGACTCGCTGGCTACACCTTC. Amino acid sequence: CASSVGLAGYTF.

The CDR3 nucleotides read TGTGCCAGCAGTGAAGGGGCTAGCGGGAGGGCCGGTCCGGGGGAGCTGTTTTTT. Encoded protein: CASSEGASGRAGPGELFF. This sequence joins TRBV25-1 and TRBJ2-2, with TRBD2 matching 12 bases. The germline CDR1 and CDR2 sequences are MGHDK and SYGVNS. This CDR3 spans 18 amino acids. V shed 2 bases and J 8 bases; nucleotides not matched to a gene: 12.

The V call is TRBV11-3, the J call TRBJ2-2, with a tentative D call TRBD1 (5 bases). The germline V gene encodes CDR1 SGHNT and CDR2 YENEEA. V lost 1 base to trimming and J lost 1 base, with 7 bases between them. This CDR3 spans 15 amino acids. CDR3 nucleotides: TGTGCCAGCAGCTTAGGCACAGGGAACACCGGGGAGCTGTTTTTT. This sequence encodes CASSLGTGNTGELFF.

This clone occurred once. The rearrangement joins TRBV5-1 to TRBJ2-5; 15 bases line up with TRBD2. Trimming at V came to 4 bases and at J to 5 bases, leaving 9 bases not matched to a gene. Germline V lookup: CDR1 SGHRS, CDR2 YFSETQ. CDR3 size: 17 residues. The CDR3 loop reads CASSHGLAGGPRETQYF. The CDR3 bases are TGCGCCAGCAGCCACGGACTAGCGGGAGGGCCGCGGGAGACCCAGTACTTC.

The chain has TRBV10-3 and TRBJ2-5, with TRBD2 matching 7 bases. This CDR3 has 17 amino acids. Germline loops: CDR1 ENHRY, CDR2 SYGVKD. V trimming: 7 bases; J trimming: 1 base; junction bases outside the gene matches: 15. CDR3 DNA sequence: TGTGCCATCAAGGCTAGCGGCAGGATGGGTCTCCAAGAGACCCAGTACTTC. Residues: CAIKASGRMGLQETQYF.

The V call is TRBV19, the J call TRBJ2-2; the match to TRBD2 covers 8 bases. The CDR3 sequence is 15 residues long. Germline V lookup: CDR1 LNHDA, CDR2 SQIVND (reference sequence). After removal of 6 bases from V and 3 bases from J, the junction contained 6 bases not matched to a gene. The DNA of the CDR3 is TGTGCCAGTAGAACGAGCGGGAGAGACACCGGGGAGCTGTTTTTT. It encodes CASRTSGRDTGELFF.

The V gene is TRBV4-2, the J gene TRBJ1-4; D might be TRBD1 (5 bases). V dropped 0 bases and J dropped 0 bases, with 20 bases sitting between them. The CDR3 loop spans 20 amino acids. The V gene's germline CDR1 is LGHNA and CDR2 YNFKEQ. In nucleotides, the CDR3 is TGTGCCAGCAGCCAAGATGGGTGGGTGCCGGGGGGAGCAACTAATGAAAAACTGTTTTTT. This translates into CASSQDGWVPGGATNEKLFF.

The chain carries TRBV10-1 and TRBJ2-7, with 7 bases matching TRBD1. The CDR3 contains 14 residues. Germline V gives CDR1 WNHNN, CDR2 SYGVQD (reference sequence). With 3 bases clipped from V and 6 bases from J, the junction kept 8 bases outside the gene matches. For the CDR3, the DNA is TGCGCCAGCAGTGATTTATGGACAGGAGGCGAGCAGTACTTC. The encoded protein is CASSDLWTGGEQYF.

The chain joins TRBV9 to TRBJ2-4; D is unclear. Trimming pared 1 base from V and 10 bases from J, leaving 12 bases between. This CDR3 is 13 amino acids long. CDR1 and CDR2 (germline): SGDLS, YYNGEE. CDR3 sequence reads: CASSVLPEGIQYF. In DNA, the CDR3 is TGTGCCAGCAGCGTACTCCCGGAAGGAATTCAGTACTTC. The variable domain in full, with the rest retrieved from reference TRBV9 and TRBJ2-4, is DSGVTQTPKHLITATGQRVTLRCSPRSGDLSVYWYQQSLDQGLQFLIQYYNGEERAKGNILERFSAQQFPDLHSELNLSSLELGDSALYFCASSVLPEGIQYFGAGTRLSVL.